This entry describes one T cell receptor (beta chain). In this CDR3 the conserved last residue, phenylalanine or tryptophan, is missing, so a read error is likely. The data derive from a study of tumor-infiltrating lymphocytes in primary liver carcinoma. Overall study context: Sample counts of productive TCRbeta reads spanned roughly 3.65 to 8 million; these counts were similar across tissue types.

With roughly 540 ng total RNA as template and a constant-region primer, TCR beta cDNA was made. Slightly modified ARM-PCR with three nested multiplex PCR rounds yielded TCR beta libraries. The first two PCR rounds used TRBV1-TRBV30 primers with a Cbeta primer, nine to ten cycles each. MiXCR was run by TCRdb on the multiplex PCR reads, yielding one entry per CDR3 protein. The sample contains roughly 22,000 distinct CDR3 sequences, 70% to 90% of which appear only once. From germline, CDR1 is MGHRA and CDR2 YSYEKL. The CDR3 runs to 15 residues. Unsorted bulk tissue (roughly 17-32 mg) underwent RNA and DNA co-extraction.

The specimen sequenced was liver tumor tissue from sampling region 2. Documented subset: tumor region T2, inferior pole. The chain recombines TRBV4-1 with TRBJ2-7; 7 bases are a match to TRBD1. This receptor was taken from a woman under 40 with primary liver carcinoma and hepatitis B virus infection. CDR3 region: CTSSLTGVNFYEQYL. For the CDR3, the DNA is TGCACCAGCAGCCTAACAGGGGTTAACTTCTACGAGCAGTACCTC.